This T cell receptor (beta chain) is drawn from a study of T-cell reconstitution after alpha-beta-depleted transplantation in children. There are 15 residues in the CDR3. The germline CDR1 and CDR2 sequences are KGHDR and SFDVKD. Study conclusions and caveats: Newly produced T cells mostly provided counts and TCRbeta diversity after one year, as hyperexpanded clones declined.

The TCRbeta library incorporated unique molecular identifiers. TCRdb analysed the PCR reads with MiXCR anew, one entry per CDR3 protein. Of hundreds of thousands of distinct CDR3 sequences in the sample, under 15% were seen once. A remark on this clonotype: The antigen remains undetermined. One end of the junction fails to match germline, which may point to a read error.

This receptor was taken from a male patient between 5 and 17 years old who had a stem cell transplant for acute myeloid leukemia, so the T cells may come from the graft donor. This material consisted of PBMCs, mostly from graft donor cells, taken 360 days after TCRalphabeta/CD19-depleted stem cell transplant. The rearrangement links TRBV24-1 to TRBJ2-5, with D unresolved. For the CDR3, the DNA is TGTGCCGCCAGTGATAGAGGTACCCCACGGGAGACCCAGTACTTC. It is translated as CAASDRGTPRETQYF.